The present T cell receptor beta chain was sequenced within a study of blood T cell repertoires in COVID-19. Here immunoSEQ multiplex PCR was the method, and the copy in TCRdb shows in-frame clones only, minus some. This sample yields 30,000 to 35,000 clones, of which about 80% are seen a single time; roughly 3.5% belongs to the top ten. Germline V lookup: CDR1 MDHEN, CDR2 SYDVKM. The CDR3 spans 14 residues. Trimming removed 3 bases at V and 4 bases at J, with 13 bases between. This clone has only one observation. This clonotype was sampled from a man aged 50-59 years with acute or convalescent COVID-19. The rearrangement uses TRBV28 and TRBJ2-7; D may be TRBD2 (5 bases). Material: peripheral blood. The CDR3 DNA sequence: TGTGCCAGCAGTTTTAGGGAGAGGCCTTACGAGCAGTACTTC. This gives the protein CASSFRERPYEQYF.